These T cell receptor beta chains were read from a single sample in a study of identical twins. Each CDR3 protein is one row after TCRdb ran MiXCR on the 5' RACE reads. In the table there are about 240,000 distinct CDR3 sequences, 6% to 8.5% of which are singletons. The same data also went into a second study, on yellow fever vaccine responses in identical twins.

The sample consisted of CD8+ T cells sorted from blood. The receptors were sampled from a woman aged 18-29 years in good health. Each CDR3 is given with its conserved first and last residue. A D gene is named only where the DNA matches it firmly. Clone size is given for some rows only: seen once, a few or many times, or a class if the clone is expanded.

d_gene: TRBD2
abundance: few
len: 17
j_gene: TRBJ2-1
v_gene: TRBV10-3
CDR3aa: CAISELGGTTAYNEQFF
CDR3nt: TGTGCCATCAGTGAGTTGGGGGGGACCACCGCCTACAATGAGCAGTTCTTC

d_gene: TRBD1
abundance: many
len: 13
j_gene: TRBJ1-1
v_gene: TRBV10-2
CDR3aa: CASSETGDRVAFF
CDR3nt: TGCGCCAGCAGTGAGACAGGGGACAGGGTTGCTTTCTTT

d_gene: -
abundance: -
len: 13
j_gene: TRBJ2-1
v_gene: TRBV6-1
CDR3aa: CASSELSENEQFF
CDR3nt: TGTGCCAGCAGCGAACTTAGTGAGAATGAGCAGTTCTTC

d_gene: -
abundance: -
len: 17
j_gene: TRBJ2-4
v_gene: TRBV4-2
CDR3aa: CASGCGRSLLAKNIQYF
CDR3nt: TGTGCCAGCGGCTGCGGGCGGAGTTTACTAGCCAAAAACATTCAGTACTTC

d_gene: -
abundance: many
len: 13
j_gene: TRBJ2-2
v_gene: TRBV6-4
CDR3aa: CASSDSGAGELFF
CDR3nt: TGTGCCAGCAGTGACTCAGGGGCCGGGGAGCTGTTTTTT

d_gene: TRBD1
abundance: many
len: 14
j_gene: TRBJ2-3
v_gene: TRBV2
CDR3aa: CASGAAGGVDTQYF
CDR3nt: TGTGCCAGCGGGGCGGCAGGGGGAGTGGATACGCAGTATTTT

d_gene: -
abundance: -
len: 14
j_gene: TRBJ1-2
v_gene: TRBV11-2
CDR3aa: CASSLGHRDYGYTF
CDR3nt: TGTGCCAGCAGCTTAGGCCACAGAGACTATGGCTACACCTTC

d_gene: -
abundance: -
len: 13
j_gene: TRBJ1-1
v_gene: TRBV5-6
CDR3aa: CASSLETYTEAFF
CDR3nt: TGTGCCAGCAGCTTGGAGACTTACACTGAAGCTTTCTTT

d_gene: TRBD1
abundance: many
len: 15
j_gene: TRBJ1-5
v_gene: TRBV6-2/TRBV6-3
CDR3aa: CASSLDRGPNQPQHF
CDR3nt: TGTGCCAGCAGTTTGGACAGGGGTCCAAATCAGCCCCAGCATTTT

d_gene: -
abundance: few
len: 16
j_gene: TRBJ2-2
v_gene: TRBV7-6
CDR3aa: CASSLGRGVVAGELFF
CDR3nt: TGTGCCAGCAGCTTAGGCAGGGGAGTAGTTGCCGGGGAGCTGTTTTTT

d_gene: -
abundance: many
len: 14
j_gene: TRBJ2-1
v_gene: TRBV4-1
CDR3aa: CASSHRQVLNEQFF
CDR3nt: TGCGCCAGCAGCCACAGACAGGTGTTAAATGAGCAGTTCTTC

d_gene: TRBD1
abundance: few
len: 16
j_gene: TRBJ2-1
v_gene: TRBV12-3/TRBV12-4
CDR3aa: CASSYGTGQGYNEQFF
CDR3nt: TGTGCCAGCAGTTATGGTACGGGACAGGGCTACAATGAGCAGTTCTTC

d_gene: -
abundance: -
len: 14
j_gene: TRBJ1-1
v_gene: TRBV15
CDR3aa: CATSIPQGRTEAFF
CDR3nt: TGTGCCACCAGCATCCCACAGGGACGCACTGAAGCTTTCTTT

d_gene: -
abundance: many
len: 14
j_gene: TRBJ2-2
v_gene: TRBV5-5
CDR3aa: CASSLDRVAGELFF
CDR3nt: TGTGCCAGCAGCTTGGACAGGGTCGCCGGGGAGCTGTTTTTT

d_gene: TRBD1
abundance: few
len: 14
j_gene: TRBJ2-7
v_gene: TRBV5-5
CDR3aa: CASSDDRAGYEQYF
CDR3nt: TGTGCCAGCAGCGACGACAGGGCTGGGTACGAGCAGTACTTC

d_gene: TRBD1
abundance: few
len: 14
j_gene: TRBJ2-3
v_gene: TRBV6-1
CDR3aa: CASFSGQGKDTQYF
CDR3nt: TGTGCCAGCTTTTCGGGACAGGGGAAAGATACGCAGTATTTT

d_gene: TRBD2
abundance: many
len: 15
j_gene: TRBJ2-1
v_gene: TRBV4-1
CDR3aa: CASCPTSGRYNEQFF
CDR3nt: TGCGCCAGTTGCCCAACTAGCGGGAGGTACAATGAGCAGTTCTTC

d_gene: -
abundance: few
len: 14
j_gene: TRBJ2-3
v_gene: TRBV4-1
CDR3aa: CASTRFGGTDTQYF
CDR3nt: TGCGCCAGCACAAGGTTCGGGGGAACAGATACGCAGTATTTT

d_gene: TRBD2
abundance: -
len: 14
j_gene: TRBJ2-1
v_gene: TRBV5-8
CDR3aa: CASSFLADNNEQFF
CDR3nt: TGTGCCAGCAGCTTCCTAGCGGATAACAATGAGCAGTTCTTC

d_gene: -
abundance: few
len: 15
j_gene: TRBJ1-2
v_gene: TRBV5-5
CDR3aa: CASSLAGWEPYGYTF
CDR3nt: TGTGCCAGCAGCTTGGCGGGTTGGGAGCCGTATGGCTACACCTTC

d_gene: -
abundance: -
len: 16
j_gene: TRBJ2-1
v_gene: TRBV24-1
CDR3aa: CATSDPQGISYNEQFF
CDR3nt: TGTGCCACCAGTGATCCCCAGGGAATCTCCTACAATGAGCAGTTCTTC

d_gene: TRBD2
abundance: -
len: 14
j_gene: TRBJ2-7
v_gene: TRBV6-1
CDR3aa: CASRGWTSGYEQYF
CDR3nt: TGTGCCAGCAGGGGTTGGACTAGCGGCTACGAGCAGTACTTC

d_gene: TRBD1
abundance: few
len: 14
j_gene: TRBJ1-5
v_gene: TRBV20-1
CDR3aa: CSAKTGGWNQPQHF
CDR3nt: TGCAGTGCTAAGACAGGGGGATGGAATCAGCCCCAGCATTTT

d_gene: TRBD2
abundance: -
len: 16
j_gene: TRBJ2-2
v_gene: TRBV7-8
CDR3aa: CASSLEFGGATGELFF
CDR3nt: TGTGCCAGCAGCTTAGAATTCGGGGGGGCCACCGGGGAGCTGTTTTTT

d_gene: TRBD1
abundance: -
len: 16
j_gene: TRBJ1-2
v_gene: TRBV20-1
CDR3aa: CSARKLQDRANYGYTF
CDR3nt: TGCAGTGCTAGGAAATTACAGGACAGGGCCAACTATGGCTACACCTTC

d_gene: -
abundance: -
len: 16
j_gene: TRBJ1-2
v_gene: TRBV13
CDR3aa: CASSPRPTQGPYGYTF
CDR3nt: TGTGCCAGCAGCCCAAGACCCACACAGGGACCCTATGGCTACACCTTC